One sample yielded the 13 T cell receptor beta chains listed below, sequenced in a study of beta chain features in type 1 diabetes. Findings and caveats of the study: Moderate yet significant TCRB CDR3 shortening was seen in Type 1 diabetes patients in all four CD4+ subsets.

Since all of the isolated RNA was reverse transcribed, expressed TCRB transcripts were what got sequenced. Produced via immunoSEQ multiplex PCR; TCRdb's table is partial and in-frame only. This table holds some 350,000 clones, 9.5% to 10% found once. Their specific antigens are unknown. The sample taken for sequencing was central memory CD4+ T cells from blood. These receptors originate from a man under 40 with type 1 diabetes.

This clone has at least ten counts. This chain joins TRBV27 and TRBJ2-7; 9 bases are a match to TRBD1. Germline CDR1 and CDR2: MNHEY and SMNVEV (reference sequence). V shed 5 bases and J 5 bases; nucleotides not matched to a gene: 4. This CDR3 is 13 amino acids long. Here the CDR3 DNA reads TGTGCCAGCAGTGGGACAGGGTTCAACGAGCAGTACTTC. It specifies CASSGTGFNEQYF.

The chain is built from TRBV11-2 and TRBJ1-1; unclear D gene. The CDR3 length is 11 residues. V was trimmed by 5 bases and J by 7 bases, leaving 8 bases between them. CDR1 and CDR2 (germline): SGHAT, FQNNGV. The CDR3 sequence: CASSPMVEAFF. In nucleotides, the CDR3 is TGTGCCAGCAGCCCTATGGTTGAAGCTTTCTTT. Using reference TRBV11-2 and TRBJ1-1 for the parts outside the CDR3, the full variable domain is EAGVAQSPRYKIIEKRQSVAFWCNPISGHATLYWYQQILGQGPKLLIQFQNNGVVDDSQLPKDRFSAERLKGVDSTLKIQPAKLEDSAVYLCASSPMVEAFFGQGTRLTVV.

This clone was seen a few times. The chain links TRBV5-4 to TRBJ2-1; tentatively, D is TRBD1 (6 bases). Trimming pared 4 bases from V and 1 base from J, leaving 18 bases between. The CDR3 runs to 17 residues. Germline lookup yields CDR1 SGHNT and CDR2 YYREEE (reference sequence). The CDR3: CASSLVVGGRSYNEQFF. The CDR3 DNA sequence: TGTGCCAGCAGCCTCGTCGTTGGGGGCCGGTCCTACAATGAGCAGTTCTTC.

The chain couples TRBV7-2 to TRBJ2-7, with 8 bases that match TRBD1. From germline, CDR1 is SGHTA and CDR2 FQGNSA. J was trimmed by 2 bases and V by 5 bases; bases with no gene match: 5. The CDR3 totals 14 residues. The CDR3 nucleotides are TGTGCCAGCAGCCCGGGACAGGACCCCTACGAGCAGTACTTC. Protein product: CASSPGQDPYEQYF.

This clone was detected only once. The V call is TRBV7-6, the J call TRBJ1-1, with 9 bases identical to TRBD1. V was pared by 5 bases and J by 7 bases, with 11 bases of the junction left unmatched. CDR3 size: 15 residues. Germline V gene sequence: CDR1 SGHVS, CDR2 FNYEAQ. The CDR3 reads CASSALQGAEGEAFF. The CDR3 DNA follows: TGTGCCAGCAGCGCTCTACAGGGGGCGGAGGGTGAAGCTTTCTTT.

The chain joins TRBV18 to TRBJ1-2; tentative D call: TRBD1 (6 bases). The germline V gene encodes CDR1 KGHSH and CDR2 LQKENI. CDR3 size: 14 residues. V gave up 1 base and J gave up 4 bases, with 10 bases separating them. The CDR3 nucleotides are TGTGCCAGCTCACCACTGCAGGGGACCTATGGCTACACCTTC. Protein sequence: CASSPLQGTYGYTF.

This clone has just a few counts. The rearrangement joins TRBV7-8 to TRBJ2-3; 8 nucleotides align to TRBD1. With V trimmed by 5 bases and J by 2 bases, 9 bases remained unmatched. The CDR3 totals 16 residues. Germline lookup yields CDR1 SGHVS and CDR2 FQNEAQ. The chain's CDR3 is CASSPSPGQATDTQYF. The CDR3 nucleotides are TGTGCCAGCAGCCCCTCACCGGGACAGGCCACAGATACGCAGTATTTT.

This clone was recorded many times. The chain uses TRBV29-1 and TRBJ1-3, with D unclear. The CDR3 is 11 amino acids. The germline V gene encodes CDR1 SQVTM and CDR2 ANQGSEA. Trimming removed 5 bases at V and 3 bases at J, with 5 bases between. For the CDR3, the DNA is TGCAGCGTTAATTTTGGAAACACCATATATTTT. Encoded protein: CSVNFGNTIYF.

This clone has just a few counts. The V gene is TRBV7-2, the J gene TRBJ2-5; a possible D gene is TRBD2 (7 bases). Trimming stripped 5 bases from V and 7 bases from J, with 17 bases between. Germline assignment: CDR1 SGHTA and CDR2 FQGNSA. The CDR3 sequence is 14 residues long. The DNA of the CDR3 is TGTGCCAGCAGCCGAGGGGGGGGCGCCGGGACCCAGTACTTC. Protein product: CASSRGGGAGTQYF.

The chain combines TRBV28 with TRBJ2-2; 15 bases align to TRBD2. Looked up from germline, CDR1 is MDHEN and CDR2 is SYDVKM. This CDR3 has 16 amino acids. Unmatched junction bases numbered 4, after V lost 11 bases and J lost 0 bases. CDR3 loop: CAGLAGGSANTGELFF. The DNA for the CDR3 is TGTGCCGGACTAGCGGGAGGGTCCGCGAACACCGGGGAGCTGTTTTTT.

This chain uses TRBV5-1 with TRBJ2-5, with 10 bases that match TRBD1. Looked up from germline, CDR1 is SGHRS and CDR2 is YFSETQ. There are 15 residues in the CDR3. Trimming removed 4 bases from V and 4 bases from J; junction bases left unmatched: 7. The CDR3: CASSPGTGDGETQYF. The CDR3 DNA reads TGCGCCAGCAGCCCCGGGACAGGGGACGGAGAGACCCAGTACTTC.

This clone showed up just a few times. A read error is possible here, since a much larger clone lies one base away. The chain uses TRBV7-2 and TRBJ1-5, with no clear D. The V end lost 1 base, the J end lost 3 bases, and 1 base lay between the germline ends. This CDR3 contains 12 residues. Germline CDR1 is SGHTA and CDR2 is FQGNSA. DNA of the CDR3: TGTGCCAGCAGCTTAGTCAATCAGCCCCAGCATTTT. As protein: CASSLVNQPQHF.

This chain links TRBV9 with TRBJ2-2, with D unresolved. With 0 bases removed from V and 2 bases from J, the gap between germline ends came to 11 bases. This CDR3 is 16 amino acids long. Germline loops: CDR1 SGDLS, CDR2 YYNGEE. This chain's CDR3 is CASSVAERDNTGELFF. The CDR3 DNA reads TGTGCCAGCAGCGTAGCCGAGCGAGATAACACCGGGGAGCTGTTTTTT.